A single T cell receptor (beta chain) is shown here with its context. Its recognized antigen is unknown. No much larger clone exists at a distance of one base, and base qualities are not known. This sample was taken from a study of blood T cells in healthy people across ages (dated by TCRdb to between 2014 and 2016). Background on the whole study: In model experiments, template switching captured about one uniquely barcoded TCR beta cDNA molecule for every two T cells. To avoid experimental bias, donors of different ages were randomly spread across the sequencing lanes. The donors were split into four age groups: young (average about 15 years), middle-aged (39), aged (approximately 60) and long-lived (approximately 80). To track age-related changes in TCR beta repertoire diversity, the study relied on deep sequencing normalized with unique cDNA molecular identifiers. The study analyzed two additional independent replicas of 1 million unique cDNA reads from the same blood draw for two donors, one aged 18 to 30 and one aged 80 or older.

Systemically healthy Caucasian individuals from Russia, some 38 in total and aged roughly 6 to 100 years, were included as donors. Each donor gave about 9.2 milliliters of peripheral blood, drawn into EDTA-treated Vacutainer tubes. Ficoll-Paque density-gradient centrifugation was used to isolate PBMCs, with at least 6 million obtained per sample. Total RNA was extracted from PBMCs with Trizol reagent, with at least 6 micrograms obtained per sample. For every donor, an aliquot of PBMCs went through flow cytometry to measure the percentages of naive CD45RAhigh/CD27high T cells. The CDR3, from cysteine to phenylalanine, totals 14 residues. This entry keeps only the CDR3 DNA: 42 bases, framed from base 1. The V and J ends are trimmed by 3 bases and 2 bases, leaving 10 bases between them. What the research found in general, with its limitations: Estimates of total diversity based on one million sequenced T cells were regarded as lower bounds and as underestimates. Observed TCR beta diversity per million T cells fell roughly linearly with age, and a significant reduction was already apparent by age around 40. There was a strong correlation between observed TCR beta diversity and the percentage of naive T cells measured by flow cytometry. Bulk unsorted PBMC profiling prevented conclusive comparison of naive and antigen-experienced compartments. Donor CMV infection status was unknown, potentially confounding age-related changes in expanded clonotypes. Compared with the aged group, more naive CD4+ T cells, fewer expanded clones and increased TCR diversity were shown by the long-lived group, suggesting age selection.

The library was produced with 5' RACE. Instrument used: Illumina HiSeq 2500. The second PCR ran for about 6 to 12 cycles and used a J-beta primer mix along with a sample-barcoded 5' primer. Each TCR beta cDNA molecule received a unique molecular identifier from a template-switch 5' adaptor carrying 12 random nucleotides. Each sample yielded at least 2.5 million CDR3-containing paired-end reads. The Mint cDNA synthesis kit, primed by a TRBC-specific oligonucleotide, was used to synthesize first-strand cDNA from all RNA. All cDNA was treated with uracil-DNA glycosylase and then went through a first 18-cycle PCR with the universal primers M1SS and BC2_uni_R. Under the source paper's analysis protocol: For normalization, 1 million high-quality reads, each with a distinct molecular identifier, were randomly selected from each sample. Reads sharing molecular identifiers were discarded rather than binned into consensus sequences. CDR3 identification, clonotype clustering and error correction used MiTCR with a Q25 quality threshold and the strictest error-elimination algorithm. Lower-bound total TCR beta diversity was estimated with a nonparametric unseen species model using Euler transformation. TCRdb itself trimmed the public reads at Q25 with fastp, ran MiXCR and retained productive beta chains. Rows with a matching CDR3 protein are joined into one entry that keeps the most common DNA and genes. V and J calls and clone size were set by TCRdb, not the authors. Across this sample there are roughly 830,000 distinct CDR3 sequences, with 62% seen only once. The ten largest make up roughly a quarter of the sample.

This receptor chain uses TRBV12-3 or TRBV12-4 and TRBJ1-2, with TRBD1 as a weak D call on 5 bases. Sequencing was carried out using blood. This clonotype was obtained from a man in his thirties or forties in good health. The bases are TGTGCCAGCAGTTTGAGGGGTTCGAACTATGGCTACACCTTC. Its translation is CASSLRGSNYGYTF.